A single sample gave rise to the 30 T cell receptor beta chains below, sequenced in a study of identical twins. MiXCR, applied by TCRdb to the 5' RACE reads, yields one record per CDR3 protein. The data show around 340,000 distinct CDR3 sequences, around 12% seen once. The same sample was also used in a study of yellow fever vaccine responses in identical twins.

Sample: CD8+ T cells sorted from blood. These receptors were taken from a woman aged 18-35 years in good health.

V and J are TRBV2 and TRBJ2-7; D gene uncertain. The CDR3 runs 14 residues. The germline CDR1 and CDR2 sequences are SNHLY and FYNNEI. V was shortened by 8 bases and J by 7 bases, with 21 bases between the two germline ends. The CDR3 sequence: CASPRASGPEEQYV. The CDR3, as DNA: TGTGCCAGCCCTAGGGCGTCCGGTCCCGAAGAGCAGTACGTC.

This rearrangement joins TRBV2 to TRBJ2-2; D is possibly TRBD1 or TRBD2 (5 bases each). V lost 2 bases, J lost 5 bases, and 15 bases lay in between. This CDR3 contains 16 residues. CDR1 and CDR2 from the germline V gene are SNHLY and FYNNEI. The CDR3 reads CASSEPGPAGTGELFF. As DNA, the CDR3 is TGTGCCAGCAGTGAACCGGGACCCGCTGGAACCGGGGAGCTGTTTTTT.

This clonotype was observed a few times. The chain employs TRBV20-1 and TRBJ2-7; a weak D match, TRBD1 (6 bases). The CDR3 spans 14 residues. Trimming removed 6 bases from V and 4 bases from J, with 19 bases in between. Germline CDR1 DFQATT, CDR2 SNEGSKA (reference sequence). CDR3 DNA: TGCAGTGCACGGCGGTTCAGGGGCGCGTACGAGCAGTACGTC. Its protein product is CSARRFRGAYEQYV.

V usage is TRBV11-2 and J usage is TRBJ2-5; 8 nucleotides match TRBD1. Germline V gene sequence: CDR1 SGHAT, CDR2 FQNNGV. This CDR3 is built from 17 residues. The V segment lost 5 bases and the J segment 1 base; nucleotides outside the gene matches: 12. CDR3 nucleotide sequence: TGTGCCAGCAGCCCGCAGCGCTCCGGGACAGGCCAAGAGACCCAGTACTTC. Translating gives CASSPQRSGTGQETQYF.

Many counts were recorded for this clonotype. The gene calls are TRBV11-2 and TRBJ2-1; D call uncertain. Germline values: CDR1 SGHAT, CDR2 FQNNGV. The CDR3 loop spans 14 amino acids. With 0 bases removed from V and 1 base from J, the gap between germline ends came to 4 bases. CDR3 region: CASSLEGSYNEQFF. The CDR3 region has the DNA TGTGCCAGCAGCTTAGAGGGATCCTACAATGAGCAGTTCTTC. Based on the CDR3 plus reference TRBV11-2 and TRBJ2-1, the full variable domain is EAGVAQSPRYKIIEKRQSVAFWCNPISGHATLYWYQQILGQGPKLLIQFQNNGVVDDSQLPKDRFSAERLKGVDSTLKIQPAKLEDSAVYLCASSLEGSYNEQFFGPGTRLTVL.

This clonotype has a handful of counts. The chain is built from TRBV28 and TRBJ2-7; D uncertain. The germline CDR1 and CDR2 sequences are MDHEN and SYDVKM. This CDR3 has 12 amino acids. V was shortened by 8 bases and J by 2 bases, with 10 bases between the two germline ends. The CDR3 reads CASRSVAYEQYV. DNA of the CDR3: TGTGCCAGCCGATCGGTGGCCTACGAGCAGTACGTC.

J is TRBJ2-3 and V is TRBV2; 10 bases agree with TRBD1. V lost 8 bases, J lost 5 bases, and 10 bases stayed unmatched. The CDR3 is 15 amino acids. The V gene's germline CDR1 is SNHLY and CDR2 FYNNEI. The CDR3 loop is CASYQDRGGGDTQYF. The CDR3 bases are TGTGCCAGCTACCAGGACAGGGGGGGTGGAGATACGCAGTATTTT.

This clonotype has a handful of counts. This rearrangement joins TRBV5-1 to TRBJ2-3; possible D gene TRBD2, 6 bases. V lost 6 bases and J lost 1, with 15 bases in between. This CDR3 is 15 amino acids long. Looked up from germline, CDR1 is SGHRS and CDR2 is YFSETQ. The DNA for the CDR3 is TGCGCCAGCAACGCCGGGACTCAGCGCACAGATACGCAGTATTTT. Translated, it gives CASNAGTQRTDTQYF.

The chain couples TRBV7-3 to TRBJ2-1, with D tentatively TRBD2 (5 bases). V was shortened by 5 bases and J by 6 bases, with 23 bases between the two germline ends. The germline V gene encodes CDR1 SGHTA and CDR2 FQGTGA. This CDR3 region has 17 residues. CDR3 sequence (DNA): TGTGCCAGCAGCCCAAGATCGATACACGGGGTTTTCAATGAGCAGTTCTTC. It specifies CASSPRSIHGVFNEQFF. Complete variable domain (other parts from reference TRBV7-3 and TRBJ2-1): GAGVSQTPSNKVTEKGKYVELRCDPISGHTALYWYRQSLGQGPEFLIYFQGTGAADDSGLPNDRFFAVRPEGSVSTLKIQRTERGDSAVYLCASSPRSIHGVFNEQFFGPGTRLTVL.

A few counts support this clonotype. The chain has TRBV20-1 and TRBJ2-1, with D uncertain. Germline CDR1 reads DFQATT; CDR2 reads SNEGSKA (reference sequence). The V and J ends lost 0 bases and 4 bases respectively, with 7 bases between them. The CDR3 totals 13 residues. CDR3 nucleotide sequence: TGCAGTGCTAGAGAGAGGCATTACAATGAGCAGTTCTTC. Translating gives CSARERHYNEQFF.

V gene TRBV7-9 combines with J gene TRBJ2-1; D tentatively reads TRBD1 or TRBD2 (5 bases each). Germline V gives CDR1 SEHNR, CDR2 FQNEAQ (reference sequence). V dropped 4 bases and J dropped 8 bases, with 18 bases sitting between them. The CDR3 is 15 amino acids. The CDR3 spells CASSSPDTGRHEQFF. For the CDR3, the DNA is TGTGCCAGCAGCTCCCCGGACACGGGGCGACATGAGCAGTTCTTC.

This clonotype was counted a few times. CDR3 loop: CASSNPRLSQETQYF. The CDR3 DNA reads as TGTGCCAGCAGCAACCCTCGACTTTCTCAAGAGACCCAGTACTTC. The chain joins TRBV12-3 or TRBV12-4 to TRBJ2-5; no reliable D call. The CDR3 has 15 amino acids. The ends were cut back, 6 bases at V and 2 bases at J, with 16 bases in the middle.

V and J are TRBV7-3 and TRBJ2-2; D is undetermined. CDR3 length equals 16 residues. The germline CDR1 and CDR2 sequences are SGHTA and FQGTGA. The V gene lost 1 base and the J gene lost 3 bases, with 12 bases spanning the gap. The CDR3 bases are TGTGCCAGCAGCTTAAAGTCGGTGTTACACACCGGGGAGCTGTTTTTT. The encoded protein is CASSLKSVLHTGELFF. Variable domain in full (rest from reference TRBV7-3 and TRBJ2-2): GAGVSQTPSNKVTEKGKYVELRCDPISGHTALYWYRQSLGQGPEFLIYFQGTGAADDSGLPNDRFFAVRPEGSVSTLKIQRTERGDSAVYLCASSLKSVLHTGELFFGEGSRLTVL.

The sample holds a few counts of this clonotype. The chain links TRBV7-6 to TRBJ1-1; tentative D call: TRBD1 (6 bases). Trimming took 1 base from V and 4 from J, leaving 13 bases between them. CDR3 length equals 15 residues. Germline V lookup: CDR1 SGHVS, CDR2 FNYEAQ. The DNA of the CDR3 is TGTGCCAGCAGCTTAGGACAGGTAGGGGTCACTGAAGCTTTCTTT. Encoded protein: CASSLGQVGVTEAFF.

The chain links TRBV25-1 to TRBJ1-3; D is undetermined. The CDR3 length is 14 residues. The germline V and J ends were trimmed by 4 bases and 4 bases, with 11 bases remaining between them. From germline, CDR1 is MGHDK and CDR2 SYGVNS. Here the CDR3 DNA reads TGTGCCAGCAGTGCCATGGGGTGGGGAAACACCATATATTTT. This translates into CASSAMGWGNTIYF.

The chain couples TRBV7-3 to TRBJ2-1; 8 bases map to TRBD2. Germline CDR1 is SGHTA and CDR2 is FQGTGA. Unmatched junction bases numbered 12, after V lost 0 bases and J lost 5 bases. The CDR3 totals 18 residues. CDR3 region: CASSLTVIREGGNNEQFF. CDR3 DNA sequence: TGTGCCAGCAGCTTAACTGTTATCCGGGAGGGAGGTAACAATGAGCAGTTCTTC.

The count of this clonotype is one. The chain couples TRBV6-5 to TRBJ2-4, with a weak D call TRBD1 (6 bases). CDR1 is MNHEY, CDR2 SVGAGI, per germline. Trimming removed 3 bases at V and 2 bases at J, with 14 bases between. This CDR3 has 16 amino acids. CDR3 nucleotides: TGTGCCAGCAGTTATTTGGGGGCGCCATCCAAAAACATTCAGTACTTC. It specifies CASSYLGAPSKNIQYF.

On this clonotype itself: This may be a read error, as it is one base from a much larger clone. The J gene is TRBJ2-1, the V gene TRBV12-3 or TRBV12-4, with 11 bases identical to TRBD2. The CDR3 has 15 residues. V lost 4 bases, J lost 4 bases, and 3 bases stayed unmatched. The CDR3 is CASSSPSGGYNEQFF. The CDR3 nucleotides are TGTGCCAGCAGTTCCCCTAGCGGGGGGTACAATGAGCAGTTCTTC.

The chain carries TRBV4-1 and TRBJ2-4; 8 positions agree with TRBD2. V was pared by 1 base and J by 4 bases, with 9 bases of the junction left unmatched. The germline gives CDR1 MGHRA, CDR2 YSYEKL. The CDR3 covers 17 residues. CDR3 loop: CASSQAQSGGGKNIQYF. As DNA, the CDR3 is TGCGCCAGCAGCCAAGCCCAGAGCGGGGGAGGGAAAAACATTCAGTACTTC.

Ten or more counts support this clonotype. V and J are TRBV9 and TRBJ2-1; D is possibly TRBD2 (6 bases). Trimming left V 1 base short and J 5 bases short, with 10 bases between. The CDR3 is 14 residues long. Germline V gene data show CDR1 as SGDLS and CDR2 as YYNGEE. This chain's CDR3 is CASSVSGLNNEQFF. Written as DNA, the CDR3 is TGTGCCAGCAGCGTATCGGGACTGAACAATGAGCAGTTCTTC.

This clonotype showed up just a few times. V gene TRBV25-1 combines with J gene TRBJ1-1; maybe TRBD1 (5 bases). Trimming stripped 3 bases from V and 5 bases from J, with 19 bases between. CDR1 and CDR2 from the germline V gene are MGHDK and SYGVNS. The length of the CDR3 is 16 residues. This CDR3 is CASSDRASPLGTEAFF. As DNA, the CDR3 is TGTGCCAGCAGTGACAGGGCTTCGCCACTTGGAACTGAAGCTTTCTTT. The variable domain in full, completed from reference TRBV25-1 and TRBJ1-1, reads EADIYQTPRYLVIGTGKKITLECSQTMGHDKMYWYQQDPGMELHLIHYSYGVNSTEKGDLSSESTVSRIRTEHFPLTLESARPSHTSQYLCASSDRASPLGTEAFFGQGTRLTVV.

The V call is TRBV12-3 or TRBV12-4, the J call TRBJ2-3; weak D call: TRBD1 (5 bases). This CDR3 comprises 14 residues. The V gene lost 2 bases and the J gene lost 5 bases, with 11 bases spanning the gap. The CDR3 reads CASSLRSGLDTQYF. CDR3 DNA sequence: TGTGCCAGCAGTTTAAGGTCAGGGTTAGATACGCAGTATTTT.

This clonotype was observed many times. J is TRBJ1-5 and V is TRBV12-3 or TRBV12-4; the match to TRBD1 covers 7 bases. The CDR3 totals 14 residues. V lost 6 bases, J lost 4 bases, and 6 bases stayed unmatched. CDR3 DNA: TGTGCCAGCAGGGCCACAGGGGCGAATCAGCCCCAGCATTTT. Protein: CASRATGANQPQHF.

For the CDR3, the DNA is TGTGCCAGCAGTTACGGGACAGGGGGATCCAATGAGCAGTTCTTC. Protein: CASSYGTGGSNEQFF. The chain has TRBV6-5 and TRBJ2-1, with 11 bases aligning to TRBD1. CDR1 and CDR2 from the germline V gene are MNHEY and SVGAGI. The CDR3 runs 15 residues. Trimming at V came to 2 bases and at J to 6 bases, leaving 3 bases not matched to a gene.

The gene calls are TRBV27 and TRBJ1-1; D remains unclear. The CDR3 consists of 14 residues. Germline-derived CDR1 and CDR2 are MNHEY and SMNVEV (reference sequence). V shed 5 bases and J shed 3 bases, with 13 bases lying between them. The CDR3 DNA sequence: TGTGCCAGCAGTCCCTCAAGGTCCGACACTGAAGCTTTCTTT. It yields the protein CASSPSRSDTEAFF.

In its sample, this clonotype was seen a few times. The chain links TRBV7-9 to TRBJ1-2, with D uncertain. There are 14 residues in the CDR3. The germline gives CDR1 SEHNR, CDR2 FQNEAQ (reference sequence). V was clipped by 1 base and J by 1 base, with 7 bases between them. CDR3 sequence (DNA): TGTGCCAGCAGCTTAGGCCCGGGTAACTATGGCTACACCTTC. Translation gives CASSLGPGNYGYTF.

The chain carries TRBV5-8 and TRBJ2-7, with D maybe TRBD1 (6 bases). The CDR3 is made up of 15 amino acids. CDR1 and CDR2 from the germline V gene are SGHTS and YDEGEE. Trimming left V 1 base short and J 0 bases short, with 11 bases between. CDR3 residues: CASSLLAGASYEQYF. The CDR3 region has the DNA TGTGCCAGCAGCTTGTTGGCAGGGGCCTCCTACGAGCAGTACTTC.

This clonotype appeared a few times. The V gene is TRBV2, the J gene TRBJ2-1; D is uncertain. The CDR3 extends over 12 amino acids. CDR1 is SNHLY and CDR2 is FYNNEI in the germline V gene. Trimming removed 11 bases at V and 5 bases at J, with 13 bases between. The CDR3 reads CAYHGQDNEQFF. CDR3 DNA: TGTGCCTACCACGGGCAGGACAATGAGCAGTTCTTC.

This clonotype appeared a few times. This chain uses TRBV11-1 with TRBJ2-1; D may be TRBD1 (5 bases). The CDR3 is 13 amino acids. CDR1 is SGHAT and CDR2 is FQDESV in the germline V gene (reference sequence). Trimming took off 5 bases at V and 6 bases at J, with 11 bases between the two ends. CDR3 residues: CASSPRVSNEQFF. The CDR3, as DNA: TGTGCCAGCAGCCCCAGGGTTTCCAATGAGCAGTTCTTC.

This chain uses TRBV6-4 with TRBJ2-1; 10 positions match TRBD2. This CDR3 is 19 amino acids long. Germline loops: CDR1 MRHNA, CDR2 SNTAGT. With 0 bases clipped from V and 2 bases from J, the junction kept 10 bases outside the gene matches. CDR3 loop: CASSDSQSGGGPPYNEQFF. CDR3 coding DNA: TGTGCCAGCAGTGACTCGCAAAGCGGGGGGGGTCCTCCCTACAATGAGCAGTTCTTC.